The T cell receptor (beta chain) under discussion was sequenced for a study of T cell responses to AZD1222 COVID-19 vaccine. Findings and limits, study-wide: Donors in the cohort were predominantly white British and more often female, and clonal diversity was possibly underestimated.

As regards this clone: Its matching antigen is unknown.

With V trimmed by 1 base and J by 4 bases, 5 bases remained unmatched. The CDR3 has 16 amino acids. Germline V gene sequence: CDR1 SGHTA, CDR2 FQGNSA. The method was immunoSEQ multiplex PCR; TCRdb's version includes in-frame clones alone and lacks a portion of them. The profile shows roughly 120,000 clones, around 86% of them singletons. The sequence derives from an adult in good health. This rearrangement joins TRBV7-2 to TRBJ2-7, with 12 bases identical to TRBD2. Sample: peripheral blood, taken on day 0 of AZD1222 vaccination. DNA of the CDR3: TGTGCCAGCAGCTTAGTTCTAGCGGGGGGGCCGTACGAGCAGTACTTC. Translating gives CASSLVLAGGPYEQYF. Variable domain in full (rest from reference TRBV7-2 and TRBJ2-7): GAGVSQSPSNKVTEKGKDVELRCDPISGHTALYWYRQSLGQGLEFLIYFQGNSAPDKSGLPSDRFSAERTGGSVSTLTIQRTQQEDSAVYLCASSLVLAGGPYEQYFGPGTRLTVT.